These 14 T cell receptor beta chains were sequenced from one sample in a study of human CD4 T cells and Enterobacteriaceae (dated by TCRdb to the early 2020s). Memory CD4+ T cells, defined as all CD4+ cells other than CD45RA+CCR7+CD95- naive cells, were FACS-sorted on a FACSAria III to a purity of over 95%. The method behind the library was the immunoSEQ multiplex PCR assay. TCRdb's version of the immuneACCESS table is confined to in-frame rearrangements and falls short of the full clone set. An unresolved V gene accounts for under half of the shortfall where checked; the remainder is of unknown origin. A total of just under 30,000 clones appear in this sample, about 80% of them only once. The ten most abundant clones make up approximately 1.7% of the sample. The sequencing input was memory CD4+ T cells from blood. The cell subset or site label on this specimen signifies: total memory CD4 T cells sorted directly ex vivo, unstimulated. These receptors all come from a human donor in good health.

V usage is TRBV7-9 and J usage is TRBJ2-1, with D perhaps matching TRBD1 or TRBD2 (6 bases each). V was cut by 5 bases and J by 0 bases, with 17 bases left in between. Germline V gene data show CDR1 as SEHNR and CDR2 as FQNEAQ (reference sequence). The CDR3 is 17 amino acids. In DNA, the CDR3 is TGTGCCAGCAGCCCTTCGGGGGCCACCGGCTCCTACAATGAGCAGTTCTTC. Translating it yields CASSPSGATGSYNEQFF.

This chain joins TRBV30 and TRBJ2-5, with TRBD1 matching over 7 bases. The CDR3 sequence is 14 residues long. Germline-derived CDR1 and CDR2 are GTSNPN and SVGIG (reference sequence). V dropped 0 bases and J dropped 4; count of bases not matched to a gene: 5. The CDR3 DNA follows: TGTGCCTGGAGTGTCGCAGGGGGTGGAGAGACCCAGTACTTC. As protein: CAWSVAGGGETQYF.

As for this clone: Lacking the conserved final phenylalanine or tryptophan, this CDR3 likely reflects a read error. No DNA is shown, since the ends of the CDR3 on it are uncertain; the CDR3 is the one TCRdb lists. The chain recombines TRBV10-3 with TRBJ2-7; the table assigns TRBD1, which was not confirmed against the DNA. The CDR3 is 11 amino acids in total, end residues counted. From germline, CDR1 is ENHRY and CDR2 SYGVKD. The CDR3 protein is CAISATYQGGY.

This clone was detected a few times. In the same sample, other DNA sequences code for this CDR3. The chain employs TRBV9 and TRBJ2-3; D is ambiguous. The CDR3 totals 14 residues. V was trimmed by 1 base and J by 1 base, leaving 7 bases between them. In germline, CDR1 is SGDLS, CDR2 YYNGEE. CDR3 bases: TGTGCCAGCAGCGTATCAAGCGGCACAGATACGCAGTATTTT. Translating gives CASSVSSGTDTQYF.

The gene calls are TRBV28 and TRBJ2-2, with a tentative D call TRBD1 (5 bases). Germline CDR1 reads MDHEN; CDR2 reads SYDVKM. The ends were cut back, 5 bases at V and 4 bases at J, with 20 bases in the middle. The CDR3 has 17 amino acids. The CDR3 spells CASSIDPRQRGTGELFF. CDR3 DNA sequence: TGTGCCAGCAGTATTGACCCCCGACAGCGAGGCACCGGGGAGCTGTTTTTT.

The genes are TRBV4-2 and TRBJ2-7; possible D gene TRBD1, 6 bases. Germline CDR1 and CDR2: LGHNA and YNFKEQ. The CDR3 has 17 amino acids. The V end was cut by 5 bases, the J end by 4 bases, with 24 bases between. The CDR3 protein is CASSKNRMSRQEYEQYF. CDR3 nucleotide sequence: TGTGCCAGCAGCAAGAATAGGATGTCCCGACAGGAGTACGAGCAGTACTTC.

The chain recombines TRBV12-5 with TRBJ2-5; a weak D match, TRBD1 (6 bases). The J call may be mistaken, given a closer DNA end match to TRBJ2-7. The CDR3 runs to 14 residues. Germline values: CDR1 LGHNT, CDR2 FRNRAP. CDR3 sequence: CASGPTGNTYEQYF. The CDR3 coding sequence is TGTGCTAGTGGTCCTACAGGGAATACCTACGAGCAGTACTTC.

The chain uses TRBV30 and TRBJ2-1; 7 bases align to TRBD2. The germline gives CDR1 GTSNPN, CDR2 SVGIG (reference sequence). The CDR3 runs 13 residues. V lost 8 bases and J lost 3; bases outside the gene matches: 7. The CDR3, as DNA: TGTGCCGGAGGGCGGGAGAACTACAATGAGCAGTTCTTC. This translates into CAGGRENYNEQFF.

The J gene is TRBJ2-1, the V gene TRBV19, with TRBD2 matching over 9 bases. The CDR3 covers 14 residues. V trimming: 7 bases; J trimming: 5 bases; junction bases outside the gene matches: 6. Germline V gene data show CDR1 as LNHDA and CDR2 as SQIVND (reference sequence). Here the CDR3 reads CASTLTSGNNEQFF. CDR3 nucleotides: TGTGCCAGTACCTTGACTAGCGGCAACAATGAGCAGTTCTTC.

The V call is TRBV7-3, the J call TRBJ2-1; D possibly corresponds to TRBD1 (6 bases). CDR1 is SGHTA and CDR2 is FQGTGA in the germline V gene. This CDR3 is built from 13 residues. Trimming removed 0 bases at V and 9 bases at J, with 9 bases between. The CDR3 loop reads CASSLTLQGEQFF. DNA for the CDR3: TGTGCCAGCAGCTTAACGTTACAGGGTGAGCAGTTCTTC.

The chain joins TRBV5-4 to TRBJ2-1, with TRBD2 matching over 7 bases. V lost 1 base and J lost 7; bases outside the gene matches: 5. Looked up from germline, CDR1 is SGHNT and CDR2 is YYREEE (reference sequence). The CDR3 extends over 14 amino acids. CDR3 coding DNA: TGTGCCAGCAGCTTGAACGCGGGAGTGAATGAGCAGTTCTTC. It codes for CASSLNAGVNEQFF.

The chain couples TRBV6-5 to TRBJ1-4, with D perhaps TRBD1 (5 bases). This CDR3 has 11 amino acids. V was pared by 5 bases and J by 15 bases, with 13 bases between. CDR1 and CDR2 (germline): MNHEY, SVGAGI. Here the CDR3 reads CASSQRGVVFF. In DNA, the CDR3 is TGTGCCAGCAGTCAGAGGGGTGTGGTGTTTTTT.

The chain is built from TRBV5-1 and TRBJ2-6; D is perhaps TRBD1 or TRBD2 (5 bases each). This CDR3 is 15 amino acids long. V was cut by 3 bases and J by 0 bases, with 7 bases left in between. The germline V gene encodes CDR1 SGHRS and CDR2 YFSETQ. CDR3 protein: CASSWGSSGANVLTF. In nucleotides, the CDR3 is TGCGCCAGCAGCTGGGGGAGCTCTGGGGCCAACGTCCTGACTTTC. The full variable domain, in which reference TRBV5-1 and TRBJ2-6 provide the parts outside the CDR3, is KAGVTQTPRYLIKTRGQQVTLSCSPISGHRSVSWYQQTPGQGLQFLFEYFSETQRNKGNFPGRFSGRQFSNSRSEMNVSTLELGDSALYLCASSWGSSGANVLTFGAGSRLTVL.

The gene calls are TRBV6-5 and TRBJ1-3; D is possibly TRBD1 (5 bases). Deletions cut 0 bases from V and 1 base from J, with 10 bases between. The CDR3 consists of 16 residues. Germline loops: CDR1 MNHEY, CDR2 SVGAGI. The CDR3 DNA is TGTGCCAGCAGTTACTCGGGGGATCGGTCTGGAAACACCATATATTTT. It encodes CASSYSGDRSGNTIYF.